The 28 T cell receptor beta chains below were found in one sample sequenced in a study of blood T cell repertoires in COVID-19. Assay used: immunoSEQ multiplex PCR; TCRdb lists only in-frame clones, some missing. The top ten hold about 40% of the sample, which has about 130,000 clones, approximately 81% seen once. Sequencing input: peripheral blood. Source of these receptors: a middle-aged man with active or convalescent COVID-19.

The V gene is TRBV5-5, the J gene TRBJ2-7; 9 bases line up with TRBD1. The CDR3 length is 14 residues. Germline values: CDR1 SGHKS, CDR2 YYEKEE (reference sequence). The J segment lost 6 bases and the V segment lost 2 bases, leaving 6 bases of the junction unmatched. The CDR3 reads CASSLDRGFGEQYF. CDR3 coding DNA: TGTGCCAGCAGCTTAGACAGGGGGTTCGGCGAGCAGTACTTC.

This clone was detected a few times. The chain has TRBV4-2 and TRBJ1-2; 10 bases are a match to TRBD1. V gave up 0 bases and J gave up 7 bases; unmatched junction bases: 11. The V gene's germline CDR1 is LGHNA and CDR2 YNFKEQ. The length of the CDR3 is 17 residues. The CDR3 DNA reads as TGTGCCAGCAGCCAAGATGAATCGGGACAGGGGATGTTTGGCTACACCTTC. It yields the protein CASSQDESGQGMFGYTF.

This chain connects TRBV19 to TRBJ2-7; 9 bases align to TRBD1. The V segment lost 4 bases and the J segment 4 bases; nucleotides outside the gene matches: 5. Germline V gene data show CDR1 as LNHDA and CDR2 as SQIVND (reference sequence). The CDR3 has 14 residues. The CDR3: CASSRDRAGYEQYF. CDR3 bases: TGTGCCAGTAGTAGGGACAGGGCTGGTTACGAGCAGTACTTC.

This chain links TRBV5-6 with TRBJ2-5; possibly TRBD2 for D (5 bases). The CDR3 has 13 residues. V lost 0 bases to trimming and J lost 5 bases, with 8 bases between them. The germline gives CDR1 SGHDT, CDR2 YYEEEE. CDR3 in DNA: TGTGCCAGCAGCTTGGTCGGGGATGAGACCCAGTACTTC. It encodes CASSLVGDETQYF.

In its sample, this clone was seen a few times. This chain uses TRBV7-9 with TRBJ1-6, with D perhaps matching TRBD1 (6 bases). Per the germline V gene, CDR1 is SEHNR and CDR2 is FQNEAQ (reference sequence). The ends were cut back, 4 bases at V and 6 bases at J, with 7 bases in the middle. The CDR3 runs 13 residues. CDR3 sequence reads: CASSSDSNSPLHF. In DNA, the CDR3 is TGTGCCAGCAGCTCGGACAGTAATTCACCCCTCCACTTT.

The gene calls are TRBV6-1 and TRBJ1-6; D is unresolved. The CDR3 sequence is 12 residues long. Per germline, CDR1 MNHNS and CDR2 SASEGT. Trimming stripped 2 bases from V and 13 bases from J, with 9 bases between. The CDR3, as DNA: TGTGCCAGCAGTGAATTTAGAGGGCCCCTCCACTTT. This codes for CASSEFRGPLHF.

This clone was detected only a few times. This chain links TRBV28 with TRBJ1-2; the D is unclear. This CDR3 contains 14 residues. Germline V gene data show CDR1 as MDHEN and CDR2 as SYDVKM. Trimming left V 3 bases short and J 6 bases short, with 14 bases between. The CDR3, as DNA: TGTGCCAGCAGTTTCAGTCCAGACACGGATGGCTACACCTTC. This gives the protein CASSFSPDTDGYTF.

This clone was found a few times. This chain joins TRBV28 and TRBJ1-5, with D unclear. Germline V gives CDR1 MDHEN, CDR2 SYDVKM. This CDR3 spans 14 amino acids. V was pared by 2 bases and J by 3 bases, with 8 bases between. This chain's CDR3 is CASSLVVFNQPQHF. CDR3 DNA sequence: TGTGCCAGCAGTTTAGTAGTCTTCAATCAGCCCCAGCATTTT.

The genes are TRBV28 and TRBJ1-3; tentative D call: TRBD1 (5 bases). Germline CDR1 MDHEN, CDR2 SYDVKM. Trimming cost V 5 bases and J 0 bases, with 11 bases left between them. The length of the CDR3 is 15 residues. The CDR3 nucleotides are TGTGCCAGCAGTACAGGCACCGCCTCTGGAAACACCATATATTTT. This gives the protein CASSTGTASGNTIYF. The full variable domain, completed using reference TRBV28 and TRBJ1-3, is DVKVTQSSRYLVKRTGEKVFLECVQDMDHENMFWYRQDPGLGLRLIYFSYDVKMKEKGDIPEGYSVSREKKERFSLILESASTNQTSMYLCASSTGTASGNTIYFGEGSWLTVV.

The chain employs TRBV5-4 and TRBJ2-2, with TRBD2 matching 8 bases. Germline values: CDR1 SGHNT, CDR2 YYREEE (reference sequence). The J segment lost 2 bases and the V segment lost 2 bases, leaving 5 bases of the junction unmatched. The CDR3 length is 16 residues. The CDR3 region has the DNA TGTGCCAGCAGCTTAAGGACTAGCCTTAACACCGGGGAGCTGTTTTTT. This codes for CASSLRTSLNTGELFF.

This chain uses TRBV19 with TRBJ2-1; no clear D gene. The germline V gene has CDR1 LNHDA and CDR2 SQIVND (reference sequence). The CDR3 runs 16 residues. Trimming cost V 1 base and J 0 bases, with 10 bases left between them. CDR3 region: CASSIGAVSSYNEQFF. The CDR3 DNA reads TGTGCCAGTAGTATAGGTGCGGTAAGCTCCTACAATGAGCAGTTCTTC.

The rearrangement links TRBV27 to TRBJ2-2, with D tentatively TRBD2 (5 bases). The germline CDR1 and CDR2 sequences are MNHEY and SMNVEV (reference sequence). CDR3 size: 15 residues. Between the trimmed V and J ends, which lost 10 bases and 3 bases, there was a span of 18 bases. This CDR3 reads CAILWRYKDTGELFF. The CDR3 coding sequence is TGTGCCATCCTATGGAGGTATAAGGACACCGGGGAGCTGTTTTTT.

This clone was observed a single time. The genes are TRBV19 and TRBJ2-5; 12 nucleotides line up with TRBD1. This CDR3 spans 16 amino acids. The germline gives CDR1 LNHDA, CDR2 SQIVND (reference sequence). V dropped 5 bases and J dropped 2; count of bases not matched to a gene: 6. Written as DNA, the CDR3 is TGTGCCAGTAGTCGGGGACAGGGGGCGCGTCAAGAGACCCAGTACTTC. Protein sequence: CASSRGQGARQETQYF.

J is TRBJ2-3 and V is TRBV29-1; 8 nucleotides agree with TRBD2. This CDR3 comprises 13 residues. V shed 7 bases, J shed 1 base, and the junction held 4 bases outside the gene matches. Germline CDR1 is SQVTM and CDR2 is ANQGSEA. In DNA form, the CDR3 reads TGCAGCGGTACTAGCGGAGGCACAGATACGCAGTATTTT. Encoded protein: CSGTSGGTDTQYF.

The rearrangement links TRBV19 to TRBJ2-3; 14 nucleotides agree with TRBD2. V trimming: 4 bases; J trimming: 4 bases; junction bases outside the gene matches: 10. Germline V gives CDR1 LNHDA, CDR2 SQIVND (reference sequence). The CDR3 extends over 18 amino acids. CDR3 nucleotide sequence: TGTGCCAGTAGTAGAGGACTAGCGGGGGGCCGAGGAGCAGATACGCAGTATTTT. It is translated as CASSRGLAGGRGADTQYF.

The V call is TRBV19, the J call TRBJ1-5; 8 nucleotides align to TRBD1. Trimming cost V 0 bases and J 7 bases; bases outside gene matches: 20. CDR3 length: 20 amino acids. From germline, CDR1 is LNHDA and CDR2 SQIVND (reference sequence). CDR3 residues: CASSIDLGGTGDLKIQPQHF. DNA of the CDR3: TGTGCCAGTAGTATAGATCTAGGGGGGACAGGCGACCTCAAAATCCAGCCCCAGCATTTT.

V is TRBV11-2 and J is TRBJ1-5; perhaps TRBD1 as D (5 bases). This CDR3 spans 15 amino acids. CDR1 is SGHAT and CDR2 is FQNNGV in the germline V gene. V was trimmed by 5 bases and J by 1 base, leaving 12 bases between them. CDR3 in amino acids: CASSLDTLSNQPQHF. In nucleotides, the CDR3 is TGTGCCAGCAGCCTGGACACCTTAAGCAATCAGCCCCAGCATTTT.

The chain recombines TRBV9 with TRBJ2-4, with D uncertain. CDR1 SGDLS and CDR2 YYNGEE come from the germline V gene. The CDR3 extends over 14 amino acids. V was clipped by 0 bases and J by 6 bases, with 10 bases between them. DNA for the CDR3: TGTGCCAGCAGCGTAGCACTTCTGTCAAACATTCAGTACTTC. Its translation: CASSVALLSNIQYF.

This clone was counted a single time. The chain carries TRBV7-2 and TRBJ1-6; 7 bases match TRBD1. V lost 0 bases and J lost 9; bases outside the gene matches: 8. CDR1 is SGHTA, CDR2 FQGNSA, per germline. CDR3 length: 16 amino acids. CDR3 in DNA: TGTGCCAGCAGCTTAGCCCCCGGGACAGCGTTTTCACCCCTCCACTTT. It specifies CASSLAPGTAFSPLHF.

CDR3 coding DNA: TGTGCCAGCATCCACCGGGACAGTCCCTCCGGGGAGCTGTTTTTT. Amino acids: CASIHRDSPSGELFF. V usage is TRBV6-5 and J usage is TRBJ2-2, with 7 bases fitting TRBD1. Germline CDR1 MNHEY, CDR2 SVGAGI. CDR3 length: 15 residues. V gave up 7 bases and J gave up 6 bases; unmatched junction bases: 11.

This chain links TRBV6-5 with TRBJ2-3; D gene ambiguous. Germline CDR1 reads MNHEY; CDR2 reads SVGAGI. The V gene lost 2 bases and the J gene lost 0 bases, with 12 bases spanning the gap. The CDR3 has 16 residues. Here the CDR3 DNA reads TGTGCCAGCAGTTACAGCGCGTACTTTAGCACAGATACGCAGTATTTT. Encoded protein: CASSYSAYFSTDTQYF.

The chain joins TRBV7-9 to TRBJ1-6; a possible D gene is TRBD1 (6 bases). V was pared by 1 base and J by 9 bases, with 13 bases between. The CDR3 has 15 amino acids. Germline-derived CDR1 and CDR2 are SEHNR and FQNEAQ (reference sequence). The CDR3 spells CASSLEAGASSPLHF. CDR3 nucleotide sequence: TGTGCCAGCAGCTTAGAGGCGGGGGCGAGTTCACCCCTCCACTTT.

V usage is TRBV11-3 and J usage is TRBJ2-1; no definite D call. Germline V gene data show CDR1 as SGHNT and CDR2 as YENEEA. V was trimmed by 5 bases and J by 7 bases, leaving 15 bases between them. CDR3 size: 14 residues. The CDR3 nucleotides are TGTGCCAGCAGCGAAAGCACGTATACGAATGAGCAGTTCTTC. It encodes CASSESTYTNEQFF.

The chain joins TRBV3-1 (or the pseudogene TRBV3-2) to TRBJ1-6, with D perhaps TRBD1 (6 bases). The CDR3 loop spans 16 amino acids. Germline CDR1 LGHDT, CDR2 YNNKEL (reference sequence). The V and J ends lost 6 bases and 1 base respectively, with 13 bases between them. The CDR3 loop reads CASRQGTRSYNSPLHF. CDR3 in DNA: TGTGCCAGCAGACAGGGTACTAGGTCCTATAATTCACCCCTCCACTTT.

The table lists this clone with a few counts. The chain couples TRBV6-5 to TRBJ2-7, with D perhaps matching TRBD2 (5 bases). The CDR3 runs 12 residues. Between the trimmed V and J ends, which lost 6 bases and 4 bases, there was a span of 10 bases. CDR1 and CDR2 from the germline V gene are MNHEY and SVGAGI. DNA for the CDR3: TGTGCCAGCAGGCCAACGGGGTACGAGCAGTACTTC. Protein: CASRPTGYEQYF.

V gene TRBV28 combines with J gene TRBJ1-4, with 10 bases aligning to TRBD1. The CDR3 sequence is 15 residues long. V lost 7 bases to trimming and J lost 5 bases; unmatched junction nucleotides: 7. Per germline, CDR1 MDHEN and CDR2 SYDVKM. The CDR3 spells CASTYRGQGNEKLFF. The DNA of the CDR3 is TGTGCCAGCACCTATAGGGGACAGGGGAATGAAAAACTGTTTTTT.

This sequence joins TRBV2 and TRBJ1-2; tentatively, D is TRBD1 (6 bases). The V gene's germline CDR1 is SNHLY and CDR2 FYNNEI. The CDR3 totals 14 residues. Trimming removed 6 bases from V and 4 bases from J, with 15 bases in between. DNA of the CDR3: TGTGCCAGCAGCGCCGGAGGGGGGGGCTATGGCTACACCTTC. Its translation: CASSAGGGGYGYTF.

This chain links TRBV29-1 with TRBJ1-1; 7 positions match TRBD1. CDR1 is SQVTM, CDR2 ANQGSEA, per germline. There are 14 residues in the CDR3. V shed 7 bases and J 3 bases; nucleotides not matched to a gene: 11. CDR3 sequence (DNA): TGCAGCGCTACGACAGGGAATAAGGACACTGAAGCTTTCTTT. Protein: CSATTGNKDTEAFF.